These 11 T cell receptor beta chains came from one sample sequenced in a study of blood T cell repertoires in COVID-19. Some clones are missing from TCRdb's copy, which holds only in-frame ones; the method was immunoSEQ multiplex PCR. The sample shows about 270,000 clones, approximately 90% of them seen only once. The sample was PBMCs or T cells enriched from blood (not recorded which). The receptors were sampled from a woman aged 40 to 50 with acute COVID-19.

This clone occurred a few times. The chain is built from TRBV7-2 and TRBJ2-7, with 7 bases that match TRBD2. The CDR3 sequence is 15 residues long. The junction had 13 bases not matched to a gene; V was cut back by 4 bases and J by 7 bases. From germline, CDR1 is SGHTA and CDR2 FQGNSA. CDR3 sequence: CASSSGRQRGGEQYF. For the CDR3, the DNA is TGTGCCAGCAGCTCGGGGCGGCAGCGGGGCGGAGAGCAGTACTTC. Supplemented by reference TRBV7-2 and TRBJ2-7, the full variable domain reads GAGVSQSPSNKVTEKGKDVELRCDPISGHTALYWYRQSLGQGLEFLIYFQGNSAPDKSGLPSDRFSAERTGGSVSTLTIQRTQQEDSAVYLCASSSGRQRGGEQYFGPGTRLTVT.

The chain uses TRBV15 and TRBJ1-1; D not certain. Germline V CDR1 and CDR2: LNHNV, YYDKDF (reference sequence). This CDR3 comprises 15 residues. Trimming pared 0 bases from V and 4 bases from J, leaving 12 bases between. CDR3 DNA: TGTGCCACCAGCAGAGATGGGGATCGGGGCACTGAAGCTTTCTTT. Translating it yields CATSRDGDRGTEAFF.

The rearrangement links TRBV2 to TRBJ2-5, with D possibly TRBD1 on 7 matching bases. The CDR3 loop spans 15 amino acids. V gave up 10 bases and J gave up 1 base, with 19 bases separating them. Per the germline V gene, CDR1 is SNHLY and CDR2 is FYNNEI. The CDR3 region is CATRGAELSQETQYF. The CDR3 coding sequence is TGTGCCACCAGGGGGGCGGAACTCTCCCAAGAGACCCAGTACTTC.

J is TRBJ1-5 and V is TRBV2; 9 nucleotides match TRBD1. V gave up 6 bases and J gave up 2 bases; unmatched junction bases: 5. Per germline, CDR1 SNHLY and CDR2 FYNNEI. There are 15 residues in the CDR3. CDR3 sequence (DNA): TGTGCCAGCAGACAACAGGGGGCTGGCAATCAGCCCCAGCATTTT. Protein sequence: CASRQQGAGNQPQHF. The whole variable domain, remainder taken from reference TRBV2 and TRBJ1-5, is EPEVTQTPSHQVTQMGQEVILRCVPISNHLYFYWYRQILGQKVEFLVSFYNNEISEKSEIFDDQFSVERPDGSNFTLKIRSTKLEDSAMYFCASRQQGAGNQPQHFGDGTRLSIL.

V gene TRBV18 combines with J gene TRBJ1-1, with 11 bases aligning to TRBD1. Germline values: CDR1 KGHSH, CDR2 LQKENI. The V and J ends lost 3 bases and 5 bases, in that order; junction bases with no gene match: 2. CDR3 size: 14 residues. This CDR3 reads CASSPGQGATEAFF. CDR3 coding DNA: TGTGCCAGCTCACCCGGACAGGGGGCTACTGAAGCTTTCTTT.

The chain has TRBV18 and TRBJ1-2, with D uncertain. V lost 2 bases, J lost 2 bases, and 18 bases lay in between. This CDR3 region has 17 residues. Germline assignment: CDR1 KGHSH and CDR2 LQKENI. The chain's CDR3 is CASSPLVTDPSNYGYTF. The CDR3 DNA reads TGTGCCAGCTCACCATTAGTTACAGACCCTTCGAACTATGGCTACACCTTC.

The V and J genes are TRBV27 and TRBJ2-1, with 15 bases fitting TRBD2. This CDR3 contains 18 residues. Trimming at V came to 3 bases and at J to 2 bases, leaving 5 bases not matched to a gene. Germline V gene data show CDR1 as MNHEY and CDR2 as SMNVEV (reference sequence). The CDR3 DNA sequence: TGTGCCAGCAGTTTTAGGACTAGCGGGAGGGCCGCCTACAATGAGCAGTTCTTC. Its protein is CASSFRTSGRAAYNEQFF.

J is TRBJ1-3 and V is TRBV14; 7 bases fit TRBD1. Looked up from germline, CDR1 is SGHDN and CDR2 is FVKESK. The CDR3 contains 20 residues. Trimming at V came to 2 bases and at J to 0 bases, leaving 16 bases not matched to a gene. The DNA of the CDR3 is TGTGCCAGCAGCCAACTCTCTAAGCCCTCGGGACAGTCCTCTGGAAACACCATATATTTT. Protein sequence: CASSQLSKPSGQSSGNTIYF.

The chain recombines TRBV12-3 or TRBV12-4 with TRBJ2-3, with D uncertain. The CDR3 contains 13 residues. The germline V and J ends were trimmed by 6 bases and 0 bases, with 7 bases remaining between them. CDR3 amino acids: CASRTTSTDTQYF. The CDR3 DNA is TGTGCCAGCAGGACAACAAGCACAGATACGCAGTATTTT.

CDR3 loop: CASSLRGGGNTEAFF. CDR3 nucleotide sequence: TGTGCCAGCAGCTTACGAGGAGGGGGCAACACTGAAGCTTTCTTT. The chain recombines TRBV7-9 with TRBJ1-1, with 7 nucleotides matching TRBD1. V shed 2 bases, J shed 2 bases, and the junction held 5 bases outside the gene matches. The CDR3 contains 15 residues. The germline CDR1 and CDR2 sequences are SEHNR and FQNEAQ (reference sequence).

The V call is TRBV29-1, the J call TRBJ2-3, with 7 bases that match TRBD1. V lost 3 bases and J lost 4; bases outside the gene matches: 1. This CDR3 has 12 residues. CDR1 is SQVTM and CDR2 is ANQGSEA in the germline V gene. In DNA, the CDR3 is TGCAGCGTTGACCAGGGGGCAGATACGCAGTATTTT. It specifies CSVDQGADTQYF.